One sample yielded the 30 T cell receptor beta chains listed below, sequenced in a study of blood T cell repertoires in COVID-19. Profiling relied on immunoSEQ multiplex PCR, and the TCRdb table lists in-frame clones only, not all of them. The top ten clones hold approximately 4.9% of a sample with 130,000 or so clones, over 75% of them seen once. Sequencing was performed on peripheral blood. These TCRs come from a woman in her sixties or seventies with acute or convalescent COVID-19.

V and J are TRBV6-5 and TRBJ1-2; a possible D gene is TRBD1 (5 bases). V lost 4 bases and J lost 1, with 10 bases in between. CDR3 size: 14 residues. Germline lookup yields CDR1 MNHEY and CDR2 SVGAGI. CDR3 in DNA: TGTGCCAGCAGTTTGACAGCCTTTAACTATGGCTACACCTTC. Amino acid sequence: CASSLTAFNYGYTF.

V is TRBV6-2 or TRBV6-3 and J is TRBJ2-1; 11 bases align to TRBD2. Germline values: CDR1 MNHEY, CDR2 SVGEGT. There are 16 residues in the CDR3. Germline trimming cut 4 bases from V and 0 bases from J; bases unmatched to any gene: 2. In DNA form, the CDR3 reads TGTGCCAGCAGTTCGCTAGCGGGGGGCTCCTACAATGAGCAGTTCTTC. Residues: CASSSLAGGSYNEQFF.

V is TRBV2 and J is TRBJ1-4; perhaps TRBD1 as D (6 bases). With 4 bases removed from V and 7 bases from J, the gap between germline ends came to 10 bases. This CDR3 has 13 residues. Per germline, CDR1 SNHLY and CDR2 FYNNEI. CDR3 DNA: TGTGCCAGCAGTGCAGGGGCTACTGAAAAACTGTTTTTT. Protein sequence: CASSAGATEKLFF. Filled out from reference TRBV2 and TRBJ1-4, the complete variable domain reads EPEVTQTPSHQVTQMGQEVILRCVPISNHLYFYWYRQILGQKVEFLVSFYNNEISEKSEIFDDQFSVERPDGSNFTLKIRSTKLEDSAMYFCASSAGATEKLFFGSGTQLSVL.

J is TRBJ2-1 and V is TRBV6-5, with TRBD2 identical over 12 bases. Germline CDR1 MNHEY, CDR2 SVGAGI. The CDR3 covers 15 residues. The V segment lost 10 bases and the J segment 3 bases; nucleotides outside the gene matches: 7. The CDR3 is CATTLAGGIYNEQFF. Written as DNA, the CDR3 is TGTGCCACAACCCTAGCGGGGGGGATCTACAATGAGCAGTTCTTC.

There are a few counts of this clone. Other DNA sequences in the same sample also yield this CDR3. This chain uses TRBV6-4 with TRBJ1-6; 10 positions agree with TRBD1. The CDR3 spans 15 residues. Germline CDR1 MRHNA, CDR2 SNTAGT. The V and J ends lost 0 bases and 7 bases, in that order; junction bases with no gene match: 0. The CDR3 nucleotides are TGTGCCAGCAGTGACTCGACAGGGGGCAATTCACCCCTCCACTTT. Its translation: CASSDSTGGNSPLHF.

This chain connects TRBV6-5 to TRBJ2-1, with 11 bases lining up with TRBD2. Germline V gives CDR1 MNHEY, CDR2 SVGAGI. Losses at the gene ends were 6 bases for V and 4 bases for J; bases not matched to a gene: 5. CDR3 length equals 15 residues. CDR3 nucleotide sequence: TGTGCCAGCAGGGTAGCGGGGGGGGTTTACAATGAGCAGTTCTTC. The encoded protein is CASRVAGGVYNEQFF.

The CDR3 protein is CASSTGLASETQYF. CDR3 coding DNA: TGCGCCAGCAGTACGGGACTAGCTTCGGAGACCCAGTACTTC. This chain links TRBV10-2 with TRBJ2-5, with TRBD2 matching over 9 bases. Trimming cost V 5 bases and J 5 bases; bases outside gene matches: 6. Germline CDR1 WSHSY, CDR2 SAAADI. There are 14 residues in the CDR3.

The gene calls are TRBV15 and TRBJ1-2, with D perhaps matching TRBD1 (6 bases). CDR3 length equals 15 residues. The V gene lost 1 base and the J gene lost 7 bases, with 16 bases spanning the gap. Germline V gene lookup returns CDR1 LNHNV and CDR2 YYDKDF (reference sequence). The CDR3 region has the DNA TGTGCCACCAGCAGAGTTGGGGGCAATGTTCCTGGCTACACCTTC. Translating it yields CATSRVGGNVPGYTF.

The V gene is TRBV4-3, the J gene TRBJ1-3, with D unclear. Trimming cost V 0 bases and J 4 bases, with 13 bases left between them. The CDR3 has 16 amino acids. Looked up from germline, CDR1 is LGHNA and CDR2 is YSLEER. The CDR3 here is CASSQEVQTQGNTIYF. As DNA, the CDR3 is TGCGCCAGCAGCCAAGAAGTCCAAACCCAGGGAAACACCATATATTTT.

This clone was seen a few times. Other nucleotide sequences from this sample produce the same CDR3. This chain joins TRBV11-3 and TRBJ1-1; 9 bases line up with TRBD1. There are 16 residues in the CDR3. Trimming cost V 1 base and J 1 base; bases outside gene matches: 4. Germline CDR1 and CDR2: SGHNT and YENEEA. The CDR3 reads CASSLGRGQGNTEAFF. The CDR3 DNA sequence: TGTGCCAGCAGCTTAGGAAGGGGACAGGGGAACACTGAAGCTTTCTTT.

The gene calls are TRBV5-6 and TRBJ1-2; D ambiguous. The CDR3 spans 12 residues. V was cut by 0 bases and J by 6 bases, with 6 bases left in between. Germline V gene lookup returns CDR1 SGHDT and CDR2 YYEEEE. This CDR3 is CASSLGGHGYTF. CDR3 DNA: TGTGCCAGCAGCTTGGGTGGGCATGGCTACACCTTC.

The chain carries TRBV7-8 and TRBJ1-4; 9 bases match TRBD1. V lost 5 bases to trimming and J lost 5 bases; unmatched junction nucleotides: 9. Per germline, CDR1 SGHVS and CDR2 FQNEAQ. The CDR3 covers 16 residues. Here the CDR3 DNA reads TGTGCCAGCAGCGTCACAGGGGGCGTAGGGAATGAAAAACTGTTTTTT. This encodes CASSVTGGVGNEKLFF. Combining the CDR3 with reference TRBV7-8 and TRBJ1-4 gives the whole variable domain GAGVSQSPRYKVAKRGQDVALRCDPISGHVSLFWYQQALGQGPEFLTYFQNEAQLDKSGLPSDRFFAERPEGSVSTLKIQRTQQEDSAVYLCASSVTGGVGNEKLFFGSGTQLSVL.

This clone appeared a single time. Other nucleotide sequences from this sample produce the same CDR3. In DNA, the CDR3 is TGTGCCAGCAGCTTAGATGGCACCTACTATGGCTACACCTTC. This sequence encodes CASSLDGTYYGYTF. This rearrangement joins TRBV7-2 to TRBJ1-2; D remains ambiguous. Trimming left V 1 base short and J 3 bases short, with 9 bases between. CDR3 length: 14 amino acids. Germline-derived CDR1 and CDR2 are SGHTA and FQGNSA.

The V gene is TRBV24-1, the J gene TRBJ2-7; 9 bases map to TRBD1. Unmatched junction bases numbered 4, after V lost 8 bases and J lost 6 bases. The CDR3 is made up of 12 amino acids. Germline V lookup: CDR1 KGHDR, CDR2 SFDVKD. The CDR3 DNA reads as TGTGCCACCAAACGACAGGGGGGCGAGCAGTACTTC. Amino acid sequence: CATKRQGGEQYF.

The chain is built from TRBV5-1 and TRBJ1-2; D not certain. Germline CDR1 and CDR2: SGHRS and YFSETQ. V lost 0 bases and J 4 bases, leaving 10 bases between the germline ends. CDR3 length: 14 residues. CDR3 sequence (DNA): TGCGCCAGCAGCTTGGCTGAGGGTGCCTATGGCTACACCTTC. Translation: CASSLAEGAYGYTF.

The chain uses TRBV2 and TRBJ1-1; D gene uncertain. Trimming removed 5 bases from V and 2 bases from J, with 6 bases in between. Germline V gene data show CDR1 as SNHLY and CDR2 as FYNNEI. CDR3 length: 12 amino acids. CDR3 bases: TGTGCCAGCAGTTTTATTAACACTGAAGCTTTCTTT. Protein: CASSFINTEAFF.

The chain joins TRBV5-1 to TRBJ2-5; tentative D call: TRBD1 (6 bases). The germline V gene encodes CDR1 SGHRS and CDR2 YFSETQ. Trimming pared 0 bases from V and 7 bases from J, leaving 10 bases between. The CDR3 consists of 13 residues. CDR3 protein: CASSLEGQWTQYF. The CDR3 DNA reads as TGCGCCAGCAGCTTGGAAGGACAGTGGACCCAGTACTTC.

The genes are TRBV19 and TRBJ1-2, with 8 nucleotides matching TRBD1. The CDR3 totals 14 residues. The trim removed 5 bases at V and 4 bases at J, leaving 6 bases unmatched. The V gene's germline CDR1 is LNHDA and CDR2 SQIVND (reference sequence). The CDR3, as DNA: TGTGCCAGTAGTGACAGGGGACGAATCTATGGCTACACCTTC. This sequence encodes CASSDRGRIYGYTF.

The chain joins TRBV7-3 to TRBJ2-7; 10 bases agree with TRBD1. In germline, CDR1 is SGHTA, CDR2 FQGTGA. CDR3 length equals 15 residues. Trimming at V came to 5 bases and at J to 3 bases, leaving 7 bases not matched to a gene. The chain's CDR3 is CASSNPTGGLYEQYF. The CDR3 nucleotides read TGTGCCAGCAGCAACCCGACAGGGGGCCTCTACGAGCAGTACTTC. The variable domain in full, completed from reference TRBV7-3 and TRBJ2-7, reads GAGVSQTPSNKVTEKGKYVELRCDPISGHTALYWYRQSLGQGPEFLIYFQGTGAADDSGLPNDRFFAVRPEGSVSTLKIQRTERGDSAVYLCASSNPTGGLYEQYFGPGTRLTVT.

J is TRBJ1-3 and V is TRBV3-1 (or the pseudogene TRBV3-2); TRBD1 matches 8 bases. Germline V CDR1 and CDR2: LGHDT, YNNKEL (reference sequence). The CDR3 loop spans 16 amino acids. J gave up 4 bases and V 0 bases, and 5 bases lay outside the gene matches. The CDR3 region is CASSQEWTGLGNTIYF. In DNA, the CDR3 is TGTGCCAGCAGCCAAGAATGGACAGGGCTAGGAAACACCATATATTTT.

The V gene is TRBV10-3, the J gene TRBJ1-5; no reliable D call. The CDR3 totals 14 residues. CDR1 and CDR2 (germline): ENHRY, SYGVKD. V was pared by 4 bases and J by 2 bases, with 9 bases between. CDR3 sequence (DNA): TGTGCCATCAGTGCAGAGGAAGGCAATCAGCCCCAGCATTTT. This codes for CAISAEEGNQPQHF.

This clone was observed a handful of times. The J gene is TRBJ1-2, the V gene TRBV6-2 or TRBV6-3, with D uncertain. Germline CDR1 and CDR2: MNHEY and SVGEGT. CDR3 length: 12 residues. Trimming left V 2 bases short and J 7 bases short, with 8 bases between. The CDR3 region is CASSYAGRGYTF. Written as DNA, the CDR3 is TGTGCCAGCAGTTACGCAGGTCGTGGCTACACCTTC.

The V and J genes are TRBV27 and TRBJ2-1, with 10 bases matching TRBD2. J was trimmed by 9 bases and V by 6 bases; bases with no gene match: 11. CDR3 length: 15 residues. Looked up from germline, CDR1 is MNHEY and CDR2 is SMNVEV (reference sequence). The CDR3 DNA follows: TGTGCCAGCAGCCCCCAGCGGGGGGGTTTTATTGAGCAGTTCTTC. It yields the protein CASSPQRGGFIEQFF.

The table lists this clone with a few counts. The chain combines TRBV6-2 or TRBV6-3 with TRBJ1-2; D is unclear. The V gene lost 0 bases and the J gene lost 2 bases, with 4 bases spanning the gap. Germline lookup yields CDR1 MNHEY and CDR2 SVGEGT. The CDR3 length is 13 residues. CDR3 amino acids: CASSYSENYGYTF. The CDR3 DNA is TGTGCCAGCAGTTACTCTGAGAACTATGGCTACACCTTC.

The table lists this clone with a count of one. The V gene is TRBV7-2, the J gene TRBJ2-5, with D possibly TRBD1 on 5 matching bases. The germline V and J ends were trimmed by 9 bases and 4 bases, with 18 bases remaining between them. Germline V gene data show CDR1 as SGHTA and CDR2 as FQGNSA. The CDR3 loop spans 14 amino acids. The DNA of the CDR3 is TGTGCCAGTAAACTTAGAGTCAGGGCAGAGACCCAGTACTTC. Protein sequence: CASKLRVRAETQYF.

This chain uses TRBV2 with TRBJ2-3; 7 bases match TRBD1. Germline V gene sequence: CDR1 SNHLY, CDR2 FYNNEI. CDR3 length equals 16 residues. Losses at the gene ends were 0 bases for V and 2 bases for J; bases not matched to a gene: 5. Written as DNA, the CDR3 is TGTGCCAGCAGTGAAGCCCGGGACAGATCCACAGATACGCAGTATTTT. Its translation is CASSEARDRSTDTQYF.

The V gene is TRBV5-5, the J gene TRBJ2-3; 7 nucleotides match TRBD1. V lost 0 bases, J lost 6 bases, and 1 base stayed unmatched. CDR3 length equals 13 residues. Germline assignment: CDR1 SGHKS and CDR2 YYEKEE (reference sequence). This CDR3 reads CASSLGRGDTQYF. The CDR3 region has the DNA TGTGCCAGCAGCTTGGGCAGGGGGGATACGCAGTATTTT.

The gene calls are TRBV7-6 and TRBJ2-2; 9 bases align to TRBD1. V lost 4 bases and J lost 6; bases outside the gene matches: 6. The CDR3 totals 15 residues. Per the germline V gene, CDR1 is SGHVS and CDR2 is FNYEAQ. The CDR3 region has the DNA TGTGCCAGCAGCTGGGGACAGGGAACGGCCGGGGAGCTGTTTTTT. Amino acid sequence: CASSWGQGTAGELFF.

V gene TRBV3-1 (or the pseudogene TRBV3-2) combines with J gene TRBJ2-7, with 9 bases lining up with TRBD1. The CDR3 length is 15 residues. Germline CDR1 is LGHDT and CDR2 is YNNKEL (reference sequence). V lost 4 bases, J lost 3 bases, and 7 bases stayed unmatched. The CDR3 loop reads CASSPTGTGHYEQYF. CDR3 DNA: TGTGCCAGCAGCCCCACCGGGACAGGGCACTACGAGCAGTACTTC.

With regard to this clone: A read error is possible here, since a much larger clone lies one base away. V and J are TRBV6-5 and TRBJ1-1; a weak D match, TRBD1 (6 bases). The CDR3 loop spans 13 amino acids. The germline V and J ends were trimmed by 4 bases and 2 bases, with 8 bases remaining between them. CDR1 MNHEY and CDR2 SVGAGI come from the germline V gene. The CDR3 sequence: CASSWTANTEAFF. Here the CDR3 DNA reads TGTGCCAGCAGTTGGACAGCAAACACTGAAGCTTTCTTT.